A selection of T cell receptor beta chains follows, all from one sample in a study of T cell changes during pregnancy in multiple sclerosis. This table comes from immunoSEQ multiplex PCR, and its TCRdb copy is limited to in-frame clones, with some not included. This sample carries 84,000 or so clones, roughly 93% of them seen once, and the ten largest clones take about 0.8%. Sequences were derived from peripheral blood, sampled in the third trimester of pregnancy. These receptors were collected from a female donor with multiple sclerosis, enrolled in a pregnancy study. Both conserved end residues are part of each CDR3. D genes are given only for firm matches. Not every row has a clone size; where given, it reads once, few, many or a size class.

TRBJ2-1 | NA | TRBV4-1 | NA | CASSQSLPGAVDYNEQFF | TGCGCCAGCAGCCAATCCCTCCCCGGCGCGGTAGACTACAATGAGCAGTTCTTC
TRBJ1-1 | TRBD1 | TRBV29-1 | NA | CSVGWGTGEAFF | TGCAGCGTTGGCTGGGGGACAGGAGAAGCTTTCTTT
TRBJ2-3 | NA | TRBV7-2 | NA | CASSSIDTQYF | TGTGCCAGCAGCTCTATCGATACGCAGTATTTT
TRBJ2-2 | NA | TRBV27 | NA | CASSPGRRASGELFF | TGTGCCAGCAGTCCGGGACGGAGGGCGTCCGGGGAGCTGTTTTTT
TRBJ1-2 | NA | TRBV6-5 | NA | CASKAPGGANTF | TGTGCCAGCAAGGCGCCGGGCGGGGCAAACACCTTC
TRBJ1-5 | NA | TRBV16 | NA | CASSPQGPQPQHF | TGTGCCAGCAGTCCTCAGGGGCCTCAGCCCCAGCATTTT
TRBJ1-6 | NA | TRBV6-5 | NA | CASRNPTVTSPLHF | TGTGCCAGCAGGAACCCGACAGTAACTTCACCCCTCCACTTT
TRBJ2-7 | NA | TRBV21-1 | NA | CASSEDKQYF | TGTGCCAGCAGCGAGGACAAGCAGTACTTC
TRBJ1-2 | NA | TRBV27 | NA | CASKQETGNYGYTF | TGTGCCAGCAAACAAGAGACGGGTAACTATGGCTACACCTTC
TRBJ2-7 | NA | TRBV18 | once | CASSLQGTSSYEQYF | TGTGCCAGCTCACTACAGGGGACTAGCTCCTACGAGCAGTACTTC
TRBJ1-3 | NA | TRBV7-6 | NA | CASSQTSISGNTIYF | TGTGCCAGCAGCCAAACTTCGATCTCTGGAAACACCATATATTTT
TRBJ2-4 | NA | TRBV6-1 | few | CASSQGRVKNIQYF | TGTGCCAGCAGCCAAGGGCGGGTCAAAAACATTCAGTACTTC
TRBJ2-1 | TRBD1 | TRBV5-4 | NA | CASSRTGPNEQFF | TGTGCCAGCAGTAGGACAGGCCCCAATGAGCAGTTCTTC
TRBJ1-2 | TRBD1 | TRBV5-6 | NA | CASSPDLDRGVYGYTF | TGTGCCAGCAGCCCCGACTTGGACAGGGGTGTCTATGGCTACACCTTC
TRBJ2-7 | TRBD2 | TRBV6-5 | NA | CASRSGTTEQYF | TGTGCCAGCAGATCCGGGACTACAGAGCAGTACTTC
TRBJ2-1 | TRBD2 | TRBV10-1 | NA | CASSDSAGGSYNEQFF | TGCGCCAGCAGTGATTCAGCGGGAGGCTCCTACAATGAGCAGTTCTTC
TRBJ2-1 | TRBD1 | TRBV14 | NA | CASSLRTGGPNEQFF | TGTGCCAGCAGCCTCAGGACAGGTGGGCCCAATGAGCAGTTCTTC
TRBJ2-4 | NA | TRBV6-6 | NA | CASSRTQAKNIQYF | TGTGCCAGCAGTCGCACACAGGCCAAAAACATTCAGTACTTC
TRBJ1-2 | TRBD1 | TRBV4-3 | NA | CASSQPGQPFSGYTF | TGCGCCAGCAGCCAACCGGGACAGCCTTTCTCTGGCTACACCTTC
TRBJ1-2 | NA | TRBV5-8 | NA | CASSYEAGYTF | TGTGCCAGCAGCTACGAAGCTGGCTACACCTTC
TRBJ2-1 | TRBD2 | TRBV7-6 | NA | CASSQTSGIYNEQFF | TGTGCCAGCAGCCAGACTAGCGGAATTTACAATGAGCAGTTCTTC
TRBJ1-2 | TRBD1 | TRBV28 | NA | CASSLHLARQGDGASLYGYTF | TGTGCCAGCAGTTTACACTTAGCGAGGCAGGGGGACGGGGCTTCCTTATATGGCTACACCTTC
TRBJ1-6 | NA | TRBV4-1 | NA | CASSQRGTGSPLHF | TGCGCCAGCAGCCAAAGGGGAACGGGTTCACCCCTCCACTTT
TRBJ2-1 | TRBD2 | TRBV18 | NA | CASSPPITSGFSYNEQFF | TGTGCCAGCTCACCACCGATCACTAGCGGGTTCTCCTACAATGAGCAGTTCTTC
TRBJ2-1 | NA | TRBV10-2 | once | CASSGTGYNEQFF | TGCGCCAGCAGTGGGACTGGCTACAATGAGCAGTTCTTC
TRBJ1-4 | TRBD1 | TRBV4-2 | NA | CASSQENRGSEKLFF | TGTGCCAGCAGCCAAGAAAACAGGGGGTCTGAAAAACTGTTTTTT
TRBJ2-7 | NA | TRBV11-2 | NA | CASSPSGSVYEQYF | TGTGCCAGCAGCCCATCGGGTAGCGTCTACGAGCAGTACTTC
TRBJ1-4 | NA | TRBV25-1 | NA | CASSEFRGANEKLFF | TGTGCCAGCAGTGAATTCAGGGGAGCTAATGAAAAACTGTTTTTT
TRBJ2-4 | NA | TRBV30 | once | CAWAGIAIAKNIQYF | TGTGCCTGGGCGGGAATAGCGATAGCCAAAAACATTCAGTACTTC
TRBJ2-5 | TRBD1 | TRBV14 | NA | CASSPGGRGIEETQYF | TGTGCCAGCAGCCCAGGAGGCAGGGGGATAGAAGAGACCCAGTACTTC
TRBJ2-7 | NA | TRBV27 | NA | CASTTGDLYEQYF | TGTGCCAGCACAACCGGGGATCTTTACGAGCAGTACTTC
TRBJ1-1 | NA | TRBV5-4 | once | CASYAGRRNTEAFF | TGTGCCAGTTACGCGGGCCGGAGGAACACTGAAGCTTTCTTT
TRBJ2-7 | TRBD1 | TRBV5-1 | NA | CASSYTGVEQYF | TGCGCCAGCAGCTATACAGGGGTCGAGCAGTACTTC
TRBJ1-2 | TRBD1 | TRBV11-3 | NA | CASSFYRGRFSNGYTF | TGTGCCAGCAGCTTTTACAGGGGGCGCTTCTCCAATGGCTACACCTTC
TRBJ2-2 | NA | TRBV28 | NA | CASWGGPANTGELFF | TGTGCCAGCTGGGGGGGCCCAGCAAACACCGGGGAGCTGTTTTTT
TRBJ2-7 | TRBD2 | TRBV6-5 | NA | CATRGTGGTYEQYF | TGTGCCACCCGGGGGACGGGGGGAACCTACGAGCAGTACTTC
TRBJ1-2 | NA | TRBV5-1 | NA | CASALEGSTGYTF | TGCGCCAGCGCATTGGAGGGTTCTACTGGCTACACCTTC
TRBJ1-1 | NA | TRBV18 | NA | CASSVRENTEAFF | TGTGCCAGCTCGGTACGGGAGAACACTGAAGCTTTCTTT
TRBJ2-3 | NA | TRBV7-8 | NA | CASSPGRVTDTQYF | TGTGCCAGCAGCCCCGGCCGGGTCACAGATACGCAGTATTTT
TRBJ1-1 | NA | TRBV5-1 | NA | CASRPSLNTEAFF | TGCGCCAGCAGACCGAGTTTGAACACTGAAGCTTTCTTT
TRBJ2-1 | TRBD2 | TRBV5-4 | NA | CASSPARTSGYNEQFF | TGTGCCAGCAGCCCCGCACGGACTAGCGGTTACAATGAGCAGTTCTTC
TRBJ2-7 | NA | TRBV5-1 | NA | CASRVTSGYEQYF | TGCGCCAGCAGGGTTACAAGCGGCTACGAGCAGTACTTC
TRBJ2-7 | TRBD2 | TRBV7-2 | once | CASSLGGTSDSIYEQYF | TGTGCCAGCAGCTTAGGAGGGACTAGCGATTCTATCTACGAGCAGTACTTC
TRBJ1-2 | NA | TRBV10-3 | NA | CAIMDSYGYTF | TGTGCCATCATGGACAGCTATGGCTACACCTTC
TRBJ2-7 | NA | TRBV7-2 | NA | CASSPPNGGGGYEQYF | TGTGCCAGCAGCCCCCCCAATGGGGGAGGAGGGTACGAGCAGTACTTC
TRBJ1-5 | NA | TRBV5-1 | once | CASSCRQDNQPQHF | TGCGCCAGCAGCTGCCGACAGGACAATCAGCCCCAGCATTTT
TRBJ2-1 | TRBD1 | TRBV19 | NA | CASSTTPGQGQFF | TGTGCCAGTAGTACAACCCCGGGACAGGGGCAGTTCTTC
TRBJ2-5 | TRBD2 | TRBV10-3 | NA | CAISVRSRTSGSREETQYF | TGTGCCATCAGTGTGAGGAGCAGGACTAGCGGGAGCCGGGAAGAGACCCAGTACTTC
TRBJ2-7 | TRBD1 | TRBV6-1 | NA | CASRPGDRGTGEQYF | TGTGCCAGCAGACCGGGGGACAGGGGGACTGGAGAGCAGTACTTC
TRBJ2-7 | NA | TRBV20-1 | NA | CSAAPGPEQYF | TGCAGTGCGGCCCCAGGGCCCGAGCAGTACTTC
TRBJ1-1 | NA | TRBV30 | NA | CACNRDTEAFF | TGTGCCTGTAACAGGGACACTGAAGCTTTCTTT
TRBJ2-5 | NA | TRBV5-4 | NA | CASSPPGLQETQYF | TGTGCCAGCAGCCCTCCGGGACTCCAGGAGACCCAGTACTTC
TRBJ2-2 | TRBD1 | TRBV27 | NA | CASSPDRGAGELFF | TGTGCCAGCAGTCCGGACAGGGGTGCCGGGGAGCTGTTTTTT
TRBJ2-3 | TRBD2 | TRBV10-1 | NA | CASSWGRGHVDTQYF | TGCGCCAGCAGTTGGGGGAGGGGTCATGTAGATACGCAGTATTTT